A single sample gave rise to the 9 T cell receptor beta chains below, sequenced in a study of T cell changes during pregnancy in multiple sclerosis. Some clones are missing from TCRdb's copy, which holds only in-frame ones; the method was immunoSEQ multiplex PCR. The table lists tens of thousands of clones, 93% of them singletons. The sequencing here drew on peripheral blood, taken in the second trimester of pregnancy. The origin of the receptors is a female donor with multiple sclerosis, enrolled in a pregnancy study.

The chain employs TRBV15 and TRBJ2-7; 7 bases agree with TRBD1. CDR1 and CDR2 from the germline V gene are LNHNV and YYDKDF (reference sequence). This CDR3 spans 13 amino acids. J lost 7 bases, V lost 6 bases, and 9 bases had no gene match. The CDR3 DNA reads TGTGCCACCAGGAGGGGGCTCGGTGAGGAGCAGTACTTC. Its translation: CATRRGLGEEQYF.

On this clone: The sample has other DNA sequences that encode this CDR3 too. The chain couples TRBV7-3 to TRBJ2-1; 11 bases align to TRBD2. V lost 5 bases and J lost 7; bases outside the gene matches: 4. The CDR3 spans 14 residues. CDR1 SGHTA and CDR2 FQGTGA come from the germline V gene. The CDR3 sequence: CASSPGTSGNEQFF. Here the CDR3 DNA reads TGTGCCAGCAGCCCCGGGACTAGCGGAAATGAGCAGTTCTTC.

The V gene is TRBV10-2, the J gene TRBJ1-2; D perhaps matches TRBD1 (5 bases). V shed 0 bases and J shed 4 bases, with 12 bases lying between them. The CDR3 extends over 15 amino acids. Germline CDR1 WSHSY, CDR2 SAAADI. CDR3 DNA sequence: TGCGCCAGCAGTGAGTCGGCCGGGGGGGGCTATGGCTACACCTTC. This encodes CASSESAGGGYGYTF.

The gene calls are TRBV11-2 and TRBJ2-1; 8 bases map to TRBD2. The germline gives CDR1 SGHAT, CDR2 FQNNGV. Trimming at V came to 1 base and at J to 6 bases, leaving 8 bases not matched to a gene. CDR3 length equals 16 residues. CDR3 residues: CASSLGFGGGTNEQFF. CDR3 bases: TGTGCCAGCAGCTTAGGTTTTGGCGGGGGGACCAATGAGCAGTTCTTC.

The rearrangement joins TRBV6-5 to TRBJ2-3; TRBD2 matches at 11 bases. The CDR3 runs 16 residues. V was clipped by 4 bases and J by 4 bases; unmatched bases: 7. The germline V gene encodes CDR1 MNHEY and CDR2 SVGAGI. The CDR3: CASSFDSGGVPDTQYF. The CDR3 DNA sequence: TGTGCCAGCAGTTTCGATAGCGGGGGGGTCCCAGATACGCAGTATTTT.

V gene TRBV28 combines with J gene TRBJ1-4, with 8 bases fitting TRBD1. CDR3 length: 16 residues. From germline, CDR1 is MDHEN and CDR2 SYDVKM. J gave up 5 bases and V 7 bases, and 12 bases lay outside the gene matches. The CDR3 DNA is TGTGCCAGCATCTCGGACAGGGAGGGGGAAAATGAAAAACTGTTTTTT. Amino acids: CASISDREGENEKLFF.

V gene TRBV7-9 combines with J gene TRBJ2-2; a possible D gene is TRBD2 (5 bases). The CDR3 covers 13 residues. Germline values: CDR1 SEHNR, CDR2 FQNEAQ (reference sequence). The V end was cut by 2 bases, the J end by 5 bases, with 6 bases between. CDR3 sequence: CASSLRETGELFF. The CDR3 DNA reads TGTGCCAGCAGCTTACGGGAAACCGGGGAGCTGTTTTTT.

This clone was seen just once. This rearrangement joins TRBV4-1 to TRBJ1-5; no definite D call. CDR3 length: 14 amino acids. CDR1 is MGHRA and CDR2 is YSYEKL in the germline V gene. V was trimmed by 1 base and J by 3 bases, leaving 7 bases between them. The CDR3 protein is CASSQGAINQPQHF. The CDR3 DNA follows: TGCGCCAGCAGCCAAGGGGCCATCAATCAGCCCCAGCATTTT.

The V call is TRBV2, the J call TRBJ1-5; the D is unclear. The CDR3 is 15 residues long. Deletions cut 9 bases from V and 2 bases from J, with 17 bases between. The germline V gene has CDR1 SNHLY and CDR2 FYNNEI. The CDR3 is CASTYSRHGNQPQHF. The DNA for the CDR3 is TGTGCCAGTACATATAGTCGACACGGCAATCAGCCCCAGCATTTT.